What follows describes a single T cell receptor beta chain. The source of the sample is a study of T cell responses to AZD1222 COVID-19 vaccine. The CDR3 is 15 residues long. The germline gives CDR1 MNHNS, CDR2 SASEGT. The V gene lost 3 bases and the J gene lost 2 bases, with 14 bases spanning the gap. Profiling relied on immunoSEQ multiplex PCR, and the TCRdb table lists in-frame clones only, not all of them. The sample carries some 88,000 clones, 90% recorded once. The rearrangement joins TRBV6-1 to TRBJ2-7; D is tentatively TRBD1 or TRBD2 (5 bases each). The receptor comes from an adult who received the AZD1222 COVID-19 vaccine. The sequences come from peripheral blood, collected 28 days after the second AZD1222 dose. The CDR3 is CASSEYWDGPYEQYF. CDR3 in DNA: TGTGCCAGCAGTGAGTACTGGGACGGGCCCTACGAGCAGTACTTC.